This T cell receptor (beta chain) was profiled in a study of identical twins. To note about this clonotype: What it recognizes is unknown.

The V segment lost 2 bases and the J segment 0 bases; nucleotides outside the gene matches: 12. This CDR3 is 19 amino acids long. CDR1 is SGHTA, CDR2 FQGTGA, per germline. In every case, the donor was a healthy Caucasian. TCRdb passed the 5' RACE reads through MiXCR, listing each CDR3 protein once. Of 450,000 or so distinct CDR3 sequences listed, over 12% are singletons. Study-wide findings and caveats: Alpha sequences that were out-of-frame and twin-shared showed an excess of low generation probability. In zero-insertion analyses, partial confounding could arise from invariant MAIT and iNKT cells.

This sample was also put to use in a study of yellow fever vaccine responses in identical twins.

The sample comprised CD4+ T cells sorted from blood. The TCR originated in a young woman in good health. This chain joins TRBV7-3 and TRBJ2-2; 7 bases fit TRBD2. DNA for the CDR3: TGTGCCAGCAGCTTATCCGATGAAGCGGGGATCGCGAACACCGGGGAGCTGTTTTTT. Protein sequence: CASSLSDEAGIANTGELFF.